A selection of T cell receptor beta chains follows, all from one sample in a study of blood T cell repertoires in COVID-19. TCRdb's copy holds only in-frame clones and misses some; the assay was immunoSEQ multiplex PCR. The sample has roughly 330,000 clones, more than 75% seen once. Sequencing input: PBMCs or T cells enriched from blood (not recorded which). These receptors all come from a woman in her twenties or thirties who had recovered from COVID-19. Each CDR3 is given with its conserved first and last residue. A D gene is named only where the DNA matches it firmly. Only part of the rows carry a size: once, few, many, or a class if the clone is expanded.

cdr3_aa: CASSLDQRLGLSGELFF
cdr3_nt: TGCGCCAGCAGCTTGGATCAGCGACTCGGTTTATCCGGGGAGCTGTTTTTT
d_call: NA
v_call: TRBV5-1
clone_size: once
j_call: TRBJ2-2

cdr3_aa: CASSSLQGLFF
cdr3_nt: TGTGCCAGCAGTTCATTACAGGGCTTGTTTTTT
d_call: NA
v_call: TRBV28
clone_size: NA
j_call: TRBJ1-4

cdr3_aa: CASSDLTGGAGTEAFF
cdr3_nt: TGTGCCAGCAGCGATCTAACAGGGGGCGCAGGCACTGAAGCTTTCTTT
d_call: TRBD1
v_call: TRBV9
clone_size: NA
j_call: TRBJ1-1

cdr3_aa: CASSYRDWSPHGYTF
cdr3_nt: TGTGCCAGCAGTTACCGGGATTGGAGTCCCCATGGCTACACCTTC
d_call: NA
v_call: TRBV6-5
clone_size: NA
j_call: TRBJ1-2

cdr3_aa: CASSEPAGDYLGYTF
cdr3_nt: TGTGCCAGCAGTGAACCGGCAGGGGATTACTTGGGCTACACCTTC
d_call: NA
v_call: TRBV6-1
clone_size: NA
j_call: TRBJ1-2

cdr3_aa: CASSRRGWEKLFF
cdr3_nt: TGTGCCAGCAGTCGTCGGGGTTGGGAAAAACTGTTTTTT
d_call: NA
v_call: TRBV12-3/TRBV12-4
clone_size: once
j_call: TRBJ1-4

cdr3_aa: CASSLDGASNQPQHF
cdr3_nt: TGCGCCAGCAGCTTGGATGGGGCAAGCAATCAGCCCCAGCATTTT
d_call: NA
v_call: TRBV5-1
clone_size: NA
j_call: TRBJ1-5

cdr3_aa: CASSEQGGGNTIYF
cdr3_nt: TGTGCCAGCAGTGAACAGGGTGGTGGAAACACCATATATTTT
d_call: NA
v_call: TRBV2
clone_size: once
j_call: TRBJ1-3

cdr3_aa: CASSLDSDYGTNREYF
cdr3_nt: TGTGCCAGCAGCTTAGATTCAGACTATGGGACTAATAGAGAGTATTTT
d_call: TRBD2
v_call: TRBV11-3
clone_size: once
j_call: TRBJ2-3

cdr3_aa: CATSTRRDQPQHF
cdr3_nt: TGTGCCACCAGTACCAGGCGAGATCAGCCCCAGCATTTT
d_call: NA
v_call: TRBV19
clone_size: NA
j_call: TRBJ1-5

cdr3_aa: CASSLERGGDNEQFF
cdr3_nt: TGTGCCAGCAGCTTAGAGCGGGGGGGAGACAATGAGCAGTTCTTC
d_call: TRBD2
v_call: TRBV11-3
clone_size: NA
j_call: TRBJ2-1

cdr3_aa: CASSPVDSANTGELFF
cdr3_nt: TGTGCCAGCTCACCCGTAGACAGCGCAAACACCGGGGAGCTGTTTTTT
d_call: NA
v_call: TRBV18
clone_size: NA
j_call: TRBJ2-2

cdr3_aa: CASSLLARDTGELFF
cdr3_nt: TGTGCCAGCAGCCTACTAGCGAGGGACACCGGGGAGCTGTTTTTT
d_call: TRBD2
v_call: TRBV5-6
clone_size: NA
j_call: TRBJ2-2

cdr3_aa: CASSYSIRSGGAKETQYF
cdr3_nt: TGTGCCAGCAGTTACTCGATCAGAAGCGGGGGGGCGAAAGAGACCCAGTACTTC
d_call: TRBD2
v_call: TRBV6-2/TRBV6-3
clone_size: once
j_call: TRBJ2-5

cdr3_aa: CASSVDATGDIQYF
cdr3_nt: TGTGCCAGCAGCGTAGATGCGACAGGGGACATTCAGTACTTC
d_call: TRBD1
v_call: TRBV9
clone_size: NA
j_call: TRBJ2-4

cdr3_aa: CASSVDPGGNTEAFF
cdr3_nt: TGTGCCAGCAGCGTAGATCCAGGGGGCAACACTGAAGCTTTCTTT
d_call: TRBD1
v_call: TRBV9
clone_size: NA
j_call: TRBJ1-1

cdr3_aa: CAISWTGYGNTIYF
cdr3_nt: TGTGCCATCAGTTGGACAGGTTACGGAAACACCATATATTTT
d_call: TRBD1
v_call: TRBV10-3
clone_size: NA
j_call: TRBJ1-3

cdr3_aa: CASSRRGAGYNEQFF
cdr3_nt: TGTGCCAGCAGCCGGCGGGGGGCCGGGTACAATGAGCAGTTCTTC
d_call: TRBD2
v_call: TRBV11-3
clone_size: NA
j_call: TRBJ2-1

cdr3_aa: CASSPLADTQYF
cdr3_nt: TGTGCCAGCAGCCCCCTCGCAGATACGCAGTATTTT
d_call: NA
v_call: TRBV7-2
clone_size: NA
j_call: TRBJ2-3

cdr3_aa: CASKLAGSTGELFF
cdr3_nt: TGTGCCAGCAAGTTAGCGGGGTCAACCGGGGAGCTGTTTTTT
d_call: TRBD2
v_call: TRBV6-5
clone_size: NA
j_call: TRBJ2-2

cdr3_aa: CASSQTGEGYGYTF
cdr3_nt: TGTGCCAGCAGCCAGACAGGGGAGGGGTATGGCTACACCTTC
d_call: TRBD1
v_call: TRBV2
clone_size: few
j_call: TRBJ1-2

cdr3_aa: CATSRGVSDPLHF
cdr3_nt: TGTGCCACCAGCAGAGGAGTGTCCGATCCCCTCCACTTT
d_call: NA
v_call: TRBV15
clone_size: NA
j_call: TRBJ1-6